This T cell receptor (beta chain) emerged from a study of blood T cell repertoires in COVID-19. Germline V gene data show CDR1 as SGHTA and CDR2 as FQGNSA. This CDR3 is built from 17 residues. V was pared by 4 bases and J by 9 bases, with 10 bases of the junction left unmatched. Assay used: immunoSEQ multiplex PCR; TCRdb lists only in-frame clones, some missing. Of fewer than 200,000 clones listed, around 81% are singletons. The sample was peripheral blood. The chain couples TRBV7-2 to TRBJ2-4; 15 bases fit TRBD2. The receptor's source is a woman at least 80 years old with COVID-19, enrolled during active disease. The chain's CDR3 is CASSSGTSGGPRVIQYF. CDR3 DNA sequence: TGTGCCAGCAGCTCCGGGACTAGCGGGGGGCCCCGCGTCATTCAGTACTTC.